This record looks at one T cell receptor (beta chain) sequence and its context. In its sample, this clonotype was seen many times. It has no known antigen specificity. Base quality data are lacking; no much larger clone is found one base away. Library creation used 5' RACE. TCRdb names NextSeq 500 as the instrument used. In the TCR library protocol, a unique molecular identifier was attached to each TCR cDNA molecule so that PCR and sequencing errors could be corrected. Turning to the authors' computational methods: TCR identification, UMI-based error correction and CDR3 extraction were all carried out with Decombinator tools. TCRs above a frequency of 2 per 1,000, corresponding to the top 1% of the tumor frequency distribution, were defined as expanded. Rényi diversity was computed with the R vegan package after subsampling each repertoire 100 times to 5,000 TCRs. CDR3 similarity networks were constructed using string-kernel similarity of amino acid triplets, with links drawn between CDR3s whose pairwise similarity was above 0.82. TCRdb trimmed the raw reads at Q25, called clones with MiXCR and kept productive beta chains. Rows with one shared CDR3 protein collapse into an entry with the most common genes and DNA. The V and J calls were determined by TCRdb, not by the authors. In this sample the table shows roughly 38,000 distinct CDR3 sequences, about 10% of which occur a single time. The ten largest clones capture 17% of the sample.

The data stem from a study of spatial heterogeneity in lung cancer (dated by TCRdb to the late 2010s). For the wider study: The donors were about 71 patients from the lung TRACERx cohort who had early-stage, untreated non-small cell lung cancer. Nonsynonymous mutation counts, determined by whole-exome sequencing of tumor tissue, were related to features of the TCR repertoire. In the raw uncorrected reads, each unique combination of TCR and UMI appeared on average more than ten times. In non-small cell lung cancer, the study made a quantitative comparison of TCR alpha and beta repertoires among multiple tumor regions, matched nontumor lung and blood. At surgery, 200 to 250 tumor regions, 61 to 75 matched nontumor lung samples and more than 55 PBMC samples were TCR-sequenced for both alpha and beta chains. Follow-up PBMC samples were sequenced whenever the samples were available, and the median time to follow-up was about 22 months after resection. Beta-chain transcripts were consistently detected in greater numbers than alpha-chain transcripts, which likely reflects a higher abundance of beta-chain transcripts. General conclusions and limits of the study: Ubiquitous expanded tumor TCRs were found in blood more often at tumor resection than at routine follow-up. Additional single-cell paired TCR alpha and beta sequencing was considered necessary to confirm, at a functional level, the hypothesis that regional TCRs recognize regional mutations. Comparisons of baseline and follow-up blood repertoires included only 15 or so patients.

This specimen's time point label, interpreted: blood at routine non-recurrence follow-up after resection. TCR sequencing used whole RNA extracted from tumor and nontumor lung tissue, or from cryopreserved PBMC samples, without cell sorting. A patient was chosen for TCR sequencing only when enough RNA was available from at least two tumor regions. Between the V and J ends, shortened by 0 bases and 1 base respectively, the junction contains 6 bases. The CDR3 holds 14 amino acids from the cysteine to the phenylalanine. Here the CDR3 DNA is all that survives: 42 bases in frame from base 1. CDR1 and CDR2 are read off the germline V gene as LGHNA and YNFKEQ.

Recombination connected TRBV4-2 to TRBJ2-5, with no D gene named confidently. The input for sequencing was PBMCs, taken at follow-up. The TCR comes from a female donor with early-stage non-small cell lung cancer. The bases read TGTGCCAGCAGCCAAGAGACACGCCAAGAGACCCAGTACTTC. Translated, this gives CASSQETRQETQYF.